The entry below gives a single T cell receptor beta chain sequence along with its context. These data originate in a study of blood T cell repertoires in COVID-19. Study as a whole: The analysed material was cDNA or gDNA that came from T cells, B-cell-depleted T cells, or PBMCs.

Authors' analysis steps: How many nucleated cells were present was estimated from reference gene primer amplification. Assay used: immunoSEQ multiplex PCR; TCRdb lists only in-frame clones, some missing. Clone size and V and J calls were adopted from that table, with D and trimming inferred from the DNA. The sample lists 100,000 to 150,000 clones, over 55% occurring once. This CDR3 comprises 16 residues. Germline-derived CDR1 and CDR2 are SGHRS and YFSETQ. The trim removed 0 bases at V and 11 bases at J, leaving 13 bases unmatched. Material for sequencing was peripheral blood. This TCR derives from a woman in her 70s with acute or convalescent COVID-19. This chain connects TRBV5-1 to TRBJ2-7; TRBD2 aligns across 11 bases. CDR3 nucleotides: TGCGCCAGCAGCTTGGCACCCGGGGTTAGCGGGAGGGCCGAGTACTTC. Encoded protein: CASSLAPGVSGRAEYF. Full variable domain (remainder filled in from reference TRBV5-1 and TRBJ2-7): KAGVTQTPRYLIKTRGQQVTLSCSPISGHRSVSWYQQTPGQGLQFLFEYFSETQRNKGNFPGRFSGRQFSNSRSEMNVSTLELGDSALYLCASSLAPGVSGRAEYFGPGTRLTVT.